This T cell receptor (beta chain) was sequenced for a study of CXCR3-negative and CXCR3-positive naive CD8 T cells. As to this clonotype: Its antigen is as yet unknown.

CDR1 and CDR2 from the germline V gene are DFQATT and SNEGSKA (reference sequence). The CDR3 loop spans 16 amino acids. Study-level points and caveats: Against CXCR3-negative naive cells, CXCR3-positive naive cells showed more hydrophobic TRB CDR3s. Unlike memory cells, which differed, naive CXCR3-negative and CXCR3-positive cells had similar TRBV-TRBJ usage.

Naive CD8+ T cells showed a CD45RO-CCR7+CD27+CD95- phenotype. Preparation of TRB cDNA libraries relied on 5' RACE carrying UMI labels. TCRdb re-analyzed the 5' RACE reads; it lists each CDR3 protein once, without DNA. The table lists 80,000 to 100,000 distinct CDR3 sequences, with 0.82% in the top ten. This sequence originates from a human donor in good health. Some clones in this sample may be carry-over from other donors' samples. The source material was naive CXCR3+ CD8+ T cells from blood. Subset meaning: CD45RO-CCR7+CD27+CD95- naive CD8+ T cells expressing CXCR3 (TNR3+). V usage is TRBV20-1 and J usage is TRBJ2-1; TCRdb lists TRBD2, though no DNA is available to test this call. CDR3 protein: CSARDRREWGFNEQFF.